This passage covers 8 T cell receptor beta chains from one sample sequenced in a study of monozygotic twins with inflammatory bowel disease. TCRdb reworked the 5' RACE reads into one entry per CDR3 protein, no DNA. Here the sample table reports around 410,000 distinct CDR3 sequences. Sequencing was carried out using blood. These receptors were obtained from a human donor with ulcerative colitis or Crohn's disease, or a healthy co-twin of an affected twin (not recorded which).

The gene calls are TRBV6-2 or TRBV6-3 and TRBJ1-5; absent DNA, TCRdb's TRBD1 call cannot be checked. Germline values: CDR1 MNHEY, CDR2 SVGEGT. The CDR3 covers 14 residues. CDR3 loop: CASSYQGWNQPQHF.

The V and J genes are TRBV21-1 and TRBJ2-5; TCRdb reports TRBD2, a call that lacks DNA to check it against. TRBV21-1 is termed a pseudogene. The CDR3 contains 15 residues. This CDR3 is CASPCGLAGGETQYF.

The chain combines TRBV12-3 or TRBV12-4 with TRBJ1-2; TCRdb returns TRBD1, unconfirmable since there is no DNA. The CDR3 extends over 13 amino acids. CDR3 loop: CASRLQGGYGYTF.

This chain's CDR3 is CSALNSLTYNEQFF. This chain links TRBV20-1 with TRBJ2-1. The germline V gene has CDR1 DFQATT and CDR2 SNEGSKA (reference sequence). The CDR3 is 14 amino acids.

This chain links TRBV5-6 with TRBJ2-2. Germline CDR1 and CDR2: SGHDT and YYEEEE. The CDR3 runs to 12 residues. The CDR3 protein is CASSFGPGELFF.

This chain joins TRBV3-1 and TRBJ1-2. Germline values: CDR1 LGHDT, CDR2 YNNKEL (reference sequence). The CDR3 totals 16 residues. The CDR3 protein is CASSHRDKQTYYGYTF.

The CDR3 protein is CSARDHSYGYTF. The chain recombines TRBV20-1 with TRBJ1-2. Germline V gene sequence: CDR1 DFQATT, CDR2 SNEGSKA (reference sequence). There are 12 residues in the CDR3.

The V and J genes are TRBV10-2 and TRBJ1-2. There are 15 residues in the CDR3. Germline CDR1 WSHSY, CDR2 SAAADI. CDR3 region: CASSDFRVWNYGYTF.